This T cell receptor (beta chain) was sequenced during a study of blood T cell repertoires in COVID-19. Whole-study context: Samples taken during acute and convalescent COVID-19 were collected in the United States, Italy and Spain.

The Seattle patients joined while their infection was active and were tracked longitudinally afterward. Authors' methods: Estimates of nucleated cell counts were drawn from the amplification of reference gene primers. Measured with immunoSEQ multiplex PCR; TCRdb has only the in-frame clones, and not every one. V and J calls and clone size come straight from that table; D and trimming were deduced from the DNA. The repertoire holds 300,000 to 350,000 clones, with 75% to 95% as singletons. Sequenced: peripheral blood. This receptor was identified in a woman aged 25 to 39 with COVID-19, enrolled during active disease.

The CDR3 spells CASSYGPGRYGYTF. CDR3 nucleotides: TGTGCCAGCAGTTACGGTCCAGGGCGCTATGGCTACACCTTC. This chain links TRBV6-2 or TRBV6-3 with TRBJ1-2, with D perhaps TRBD1 (5 bases). The CDR3 totals 14 residues. The germline V gene encodes CDR1 MNHEY and CDR2 SVGEGT. Trimming pared 2 bases from V and 4 bases from J, leaving 11 bases between.